This is a list of T cell receptor beta chains from one sample in a study of CD8 T cells in ankylosing spondylitis. In TCRdb, the 5' RACE reads were re-called with MiXCR into one record per CDR3 protein. The sample has under 450,000 distinct CDR3 sequences, 15% to 20% seen once. Sequences were obtained from blood, either unsorted or a sorted T cell fraction (not recorded which). These receptors all come from a male donor with ankylosing spondylitis. The conserved cysteine and the conserved F or W are not part of the CDR3 here. Part of the rows lack a size; the others show once, few, many or a class for expanded clones.

>few|TRBJ1-3|TRBV9
ASSVSPGRYGGNTIY
>.|TRBJ2-5|TRBV5-1
ASRYILGEETQY
>.|TRBJ2-2|TRBV20-1
SARDGLAGAGTGELF
>few|TRBJ2-5|TRBV11-2
ASSSGTSALQETQY
>.|TRBJ2-3|TRBV20-1
SASPNPHSGRAEFADTQY
>many|TRBJ1-2|TRBV20-1
SARDRPGYGYT
>many|TRBJ1-1|TRBV20-1
SARGGVMNTEAF
>few|TRBJ2-3|TRBV2
ASSEQSTDTQY
>.|TRBJ1-1|TRBV5-5
ASSRLRTVEAF
>few|TRBJ2-3|TRBV15
ATSRVGTGTQY
>many|TRBJ1-5|TRBV28
ASSLPTRHTTNQPQH
>.|TRBJ2-1|TRBV24-1
ATSDPGVGQGLEQF
>few|TRBJ2-1|TRBV11-2
ASSLGFGLAGSYNEQF
>.|TRBJ2-4|TRBV6-1
ATRGRGSKNIQY
>.|TRBJ2-7|TRBV7-9
ASSPKGQGGAYEQY
>many|TRBJ1-5|TRBV5-1
ASSWDSNQPQH
>many|TRBJ2-1|TRBV7-2
ASSTRNEQF
>few|TRBJ2-7|TRBV7-9
ASSPPWDRGSYEQY
>.|TRBJ2-5|TRBV6-1
ACRRGGGRIQETQY
>.|TRBJ2-5|TRBV4-1
AGVKETQY
>.|TRBJ2-5|TRBV5-1
ASSFTRGEAQY
>.|TRBJ1-1|TRBV11-2
ASNRDRDMNTEAF
>few|TRBJ1-1|TRBV19
ASSIGVGNTEAF
>many|TRBJ2-3|TRBV29-1
SVHRPSTDTQY
>few|TRBJ1-1|TRBV18
ASSPTKTNTEAF
>few|TRBJ1-5|TRBV29-1
SVEIGNSNQPQH
>many|TRBJ2-2|TRBV24-1
ATRPTPTGELF
>few|TRBJ2-7|TRBV10-2
ASSPSWTEQY
>few|TRBJ2-7|TRBV3-1
ASSPLSGGAVEQY
>.|TRBJ1-5|TRBV30
AWSGGGHNQPQH
>.|TRBJ2-7|TRBV7-2
ASSPPGTGLYEQY
>.|TRBJ2-3|TRBV6-1
ASREVGGTDTQY
>.|TRBJ2-7|TRBV5-1
ASSSGQSRGQY
>few|TRBJ1-5|TRBV12-3/TRBV12-4
ASSLGENNQPQH
>.|TRBJ1-1|TRBV19
ASNPTVMNTEAF
>.|TRBJ2-7|TRBV3-1
ASSSGLAGGRYEQY
>.|TRBJ2-1|TRBV5-1
ASSLWPFSGGSSYNEQF
>many|TRBJ2-1|TRBV10-3
AIRGGGEWNEQF
>.|TRBJ1-5|TRBV19
ASSIGGEIGNQPQH
>.|TRBJ2-1|TRBV9
ASSVEPKNEQF